This TCR beta chain was documented in a study of T-cell reconstitution after alpha-beta-depleted transplantation in children. V was clipped by 6 bases and J by 6 bases; unmatched bases: 6. This CDR3 contains 14 residues. This clonotype has ten or more counts. Unique molecular identifiers were incorporated into the prepared TCRbeta library. One entry per CDR3 protein results from TCRdb running MiXCR on the PCR reads. The table shows a few hundred thousand distinct CDR3 sequences, with roughly an eighth occurring only once. The rearrangement uses TRBV12-3 or TRBV12-4 and TRBJ2-3; TRBD2 matches at 10 bases. The sample was PBMCs from the stem cell graft donor, taken from the stem cell graft. This receptor was identified in a human donor who donated a stem cell graft to a child with combined immunodeficiency. CDR3 in amino acids: CASRQAGGPDTQYF. The CDR3, as DNA: TGTGCCAGCAGACAAGCGGGGGGGCCTGATACGCAGTATTTT.